This TCR beta chain was recorded in a study of blood T cell repertoires in COVID-19. The V end lost 4 bases, the J end lost 5 bases, and 4 bases lay between the germline ends. The CDR3 sequence is 11 residues long. CDR1 is SGHRS, CDR2 YFSETQ, per germline. Sequenced by immunoSEQ multiplex PCR; TCRdb stores in-frame clones only, minus some. There are about 140,000 clones in the sample; about 86% occur only once, and 7% to 10% lies in the top ten. Material for sequencing was peripheral blood. The sequence was obtained from a woman aged 55-69 years with acute or convalescent COVID-19. J is TRBJ2-1 and V is TRBV5-1; D gene unclear. The CDR3 sequence is CASSPDNEQFF. In nucleotides, the CDR3 is TGCGCCAGCAGCCCTGACAATGAGCAGTTCTTC.